This record covers a single TCR beta chain. This sample is drawn from a study of patients and donors after allogeneic stem cell transplantation. TCRdb fed the RT-PCR reads into MiXCR, producing one record per CDR3 protein. The table has about 200,000 distinct CDR3 sequences, around two fifths seen once. Germline CDR1 is KGHDR and CDR2 is SFDVKD. The CDR3 is made up of 18 amino acids. Deletions cut 0 bases from V and 5 bases from J, with 18 bases between. This TCR came from a human donor who was either an allogeneic HSCT recipient or a stem cell or donor lymphocyte infusion donor (not recorded which). It is not recorded whose cells these are; they may come from a transplant donor. Sequenced sample: blood, either unsorted or a sorted T cell fraction (not recorded which). The chain uses TRBV24-1 and TRBJ1-4; D is uncertain. CDR3 sequence reads: CATSDLAGNSTKNEKLFF. The DNA for the CDR3 is TGTGCCACCAGTGATTTGGCTGGGAATTCAACCAAGAATGAAAAACTGTTTTTT.